Listed below are T cell receptor beta chains from one sample, sequenced in a study of shared clonotypes between healthy human individuals. Profiling relied on immunoSEQ multiplex PCR, and the TCRdb table lists in-frame clones only, not all of them. The profile covers under 1,900,000 clones, with around 98.5% appearing a single time and 0.36% taken by the ten largest. The sequencing input was naive CD4+ T cells sorted from blood. All receptors derive from a man aged 25 to 40 in good health. The CDR3 runs from the conserved cysteine through the conserved F or W. D genes are given only for firm matches. For some rows the clone size is stated as once, few or many, or as a class when expanded; others skip it.

clone size: -; J gene: TRBJ2-1; D gene: -; V gene: TRBV9; CDR3 protein: CASGDLRQFF
clone size: -; J gene: TRBJ1-1; D gene: -; V gene: TRBV15; CDR3 protein: CATSRDGRSMNTEAFF
clone size: -; J gene: TRBJ2-1; D gene: -; V gene: TRBV29-1; CDR3 protein: CSVGRNEQFF
clone size: -; J gene: TRBJ2-3; D gene: -; V gene: TRBV5-1; CDR3 protein: CASSLAKGGTDTQYF
clone size: -; J gene: TRBJ1-1; D gene: -; V gene: TRBV5-5; CDR3 protein: CASSLVGLGTEAFF
clone size: -; J gene: TRBJ2-7; D gene: TRBD1; V gene: TRBV5-4; CDR3 protein: CASTPGQGVYEQYF
clone size: -; J gene: TRBJ2-5; D gene: TRBD2; V gene: TRBV27; CDR3 protein: CASSSLRLAGETQYF
clone size: -; J gene: TRBJ2-2; D gene: -; V gene: TRBV7-9; CDR3 protein: CASSLGGPYTGELFF
clone size: -; J gene: TRBJ2-7; D gene: -; V gene: TRBV10-2; CDR3 protein: CASSEYLTIYEQYF
clone size: -; J gene: TRBJ2-3; D gene: -; V gene: TRBV19; CDR3 protein: CASRGTGTDTQYF
clone size: -; J gene: TRBJ2-3; D gene: -; V gene: TRBV5-1; CDR3 protein: CASSLDGSSTDTQYF
clone size: -; J gene: TRBJ2-1; D gene: -; V gene: TRBV11-2; CDR3 protein: CASRRIGGSYEQFF
clone size: once; J gene: TRBJ1-2; D gene: -; V gene: TRBV19; CDR3 protein: CASNSARQGVFGYTF
clone size: -; J gene: TRBJ1-1; D gene: -; V gene: TRBV18; CDR3 protein: CASSKTGTQEAFF
clone size: -; J gene: TRBJ1-3; D gene: -; V gene: TRBV29-1; CDR3 protein: CSARASGNTIYF
clone size: once; J gene: TRBJ2-5; D gene: -; V gene: TRBV9; CDR3 protein: CASSVGRSQETQYF
clone size: -; J gene: TRBJ2-1; D gene: TRBD2; V gene: TRBV6-1; CDR3 protein: CASSEGALAGAQYNEQFF
clone size: -; J gene: TRBJ2-1; D gene: -; V gene: TRBV25-1; CDR3 protein: CASSPHGIYNEQFF
clone size: -; J gene: TRBJ1-4; D gene: TRBD1; V gene: TRBV10-1; CDR3 protein: CASSEGRGTGTPTNEKLFF
clone size: -; J gene: TRBJ2-1; D gene: TRBD2; V gene: TRBV27; CDR3 protein: CASKKSTGTSWNEQFF
clone size: -; J gene: TRBJ1-1; D gene: -; V gene: TRBV6-6; CDR3 protein: CASSYPQLPNTEAFF
clone size: -; J gene: TRBJ2-1; D gene: TRBD1; V gene: TRBV27; CDR3 protein: CASSPKTTGKLSYNEQFF
clone size: -; J gene: TRBJ2-3; D gene: -; V gene: TRBV6-1; CDR3 protein: CASSEVFPYF
clone size: -; J gene: TRBJ2-7; D gene: -; V gene: TRBV27; CDR3 protein: CASSTRTRSLYEQYF
clone size: -; J gene: TRBJ2-7; D gene: TRBD2; V gene: TRBV27; CDR3 protein: CASRLAGGYEQYF
clone size: -; J gene: TRBJ1-1; D gene: -; V gene: TRBV7-9; CDR3 protein: CASSLVGGAKNTEAFF
clone size: -; J gene: TRBJ2-1; D gene: TRBD2; V gene: TRBV5-1; CDR3 protein: CASSFGLAGVREQFF
clone size: -; J gene: TRBJ2-3; D gene: TRBD2; V gene: TRBV14; CDR3 protein: CASSQDPSLAGATQYF
clone size: -; J gene: TRBJ2-2; D gene: TRBD1; V gene: TRBV5-1; CDR3 protein: CASRDRDRGTGELFF
clone size: -; J gene: TRBJ1-2; D gene: -; V gene: TRBV7-2; CDR3 protein: CASEKTPWASYGYTF
clone size: -; J gene: TRBJ2-1; D gene: TRBD1; V gene: TRBV5-1; CDR3 protein: CASSLAGDRGRGNEQFF
clone size: -; J gene: TRBJ1-5; D gene: -; V gene: TRBV9; CDR3 protein: CASSVDGGNQPQHF
clone size: -; J gene: TRBJ1-2; D gene: -; V gene: TRBV7-2; CDR3 protein: CASSFEWGLYGYTF
clone size: -; J gene: TRBJ2-7; D gene: TRBD2; V gene: TRBV13; CDR3 protein: CASSFAAGGPYEQYF
clone size: -; J gene: TRBJ1-5; D gene: -; V gene: TRBV18; CDR3 protein: CASSRTGTRGNQPQHF
clone size: once; J gene: TRBJ1-4; D gene: -; V gene: TRBV10-2; CDR3 protein: CASSYYGGAQATNEKLFF
clone size: -; J gene: TRBJ2-7; D gene: -; V gene: TRBV29-1; CDR3 protein: CSVRGVMRDEQYF
clone size: -; J gene: TRBJ1-5; D gene: TRBD1; V gene: TRBV4-1; CDR3 protein: CASSQRDSRSNQPQHF
clone size: -; J gene: TRBJ2-7; D gene: TRBD2; V gene: TRBV7-2; CDR3 protein: CASSLGTSGGYEQYF